The clone carrying this TCR beta chain was counted a few times. No antigen is known for it. The sequence runs out 3 residues before the end of the CDR3; the remainder is reconstructed from the germline J gene. The V gene's germline CDR1 is LNHDA and CDR2 SQIVND (reference sequence). J was trimmed by 4 bases and V by 5 bases; bases with no gene match: 4. CDR3 length: 14 amino acids. The method was immunoSEQ multiplex PCR; TCRdb's version includes in-frame clones alone and lacks a portion of them. This sample has 25,000 to 30,000 clones and no singletons, with 29% in the ten largest. This specimen belongs to a study of T cell clonality in common variable immunodeficiency. Study results and limitations: Reportedly, TCR beta sequences from common variable immunodeficiency showed fewer deletions and N-nucleotide insertions.

This rearrangement joins TRBV19 to TRBJ2-1; TRBD1 matches at 8 bases. The sample taken for sequencing was peripheral blood mononuclear cells. This TCR came from a human donor with common variable immunodeficiency. The CDR3 sequence: CASSEDRAYNEQFF. The DNA read from the CDR3 is TGTGCCAGTAGTGAGGACAGGGCGTACAATGAG.